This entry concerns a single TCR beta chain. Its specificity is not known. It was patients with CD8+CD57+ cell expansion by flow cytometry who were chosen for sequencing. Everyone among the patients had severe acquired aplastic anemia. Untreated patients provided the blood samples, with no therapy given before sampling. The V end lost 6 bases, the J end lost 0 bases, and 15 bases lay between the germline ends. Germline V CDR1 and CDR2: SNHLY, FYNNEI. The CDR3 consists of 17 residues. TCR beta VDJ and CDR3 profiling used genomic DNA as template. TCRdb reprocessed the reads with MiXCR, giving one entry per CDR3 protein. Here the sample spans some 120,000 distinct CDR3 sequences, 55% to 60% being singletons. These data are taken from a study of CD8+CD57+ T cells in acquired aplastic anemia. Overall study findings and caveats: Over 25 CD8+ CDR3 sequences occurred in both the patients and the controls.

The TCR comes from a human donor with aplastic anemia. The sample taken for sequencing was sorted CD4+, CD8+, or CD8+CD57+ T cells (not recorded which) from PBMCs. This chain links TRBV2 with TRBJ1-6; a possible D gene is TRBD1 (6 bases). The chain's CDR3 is CASRVGGPGSYNSPLHF. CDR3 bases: TGTGCCAGCAGAGTTGGGGGCCCGGGCTCCTATAATTCACCCCTCCACTTT.